This TCR beta chain was observed in a study of OX40 agonist ivuxolimab in advanced cancers. Study details: Mean age approximately 59 years, range roughly 23 to 79; 82.7% male.

General study findings and limits: Expanded clones were, on average, more numerous in CD8+ T cells than in CD4+. Among patients with partial responses at 0.1-3.0 mg/kg, clonal expansion was among the lowest.

Profiled with immunoSEQ multiplex PCR; TCRdb holds only in-frame clones, not every one. The profile shows about 69,000 clones, around 85% of them singletons. The CDR3 has 15 residues. The ends lost 4 bases at V and 0 bases at J; junction bases unmatched: 0. Germline V lookup: CDR1 SGHNT, CDR2 YYREEE (reference sequence). Blood specimens came from baseline, cycle 4 day 1, and cycle 7 day 1. As regards this clone: Its antigen is not identified.

This TCR was sampled from an adult with an advanced solid tumor such as melanoma, head and neck, liver or kidney cancer. The material was CD4+ or CD8+ T cells sorted from blood, obtained in a trial of the OX40 agonist ivuxolimab. The chain carries TRBV5-4 and TRBJ2-1; TRBD2 agrees at 11 bases. CDR3 amino acids: CASSTSGSSYNEQFF. Here the CDR3 DNA reads TGTGCCAGCAGCACTAGCGGGAGCTCCTACAATGAGCAGTTCTTC.